The T cell receptor beta chain under discussion was sequenced for a study of CD8 T cells in ankylosing spondylitis. General observations from the study: The authors reported significant enrichment of disease-linked clones in matched ankylosing spondylitis synovial fluid. A TCR beta motif of under 10 highly homologous variants seemed to mark ankylosing spondylitis blood.

TCRdb independently ran MiXCR on the 5' RACE reads; one entry per CDR3 protein. The sample includes around 250,000 distinct CDR3 sequences, over 8.5% of them seen just once. This clonotype was recorded at least ten times. What it binds is not known. CDR3 length: 16 amino acids. CDR1 LNHNV and CDR2 YYDKDF come from the germline V gene (reference sequence). V dropped 0 bases and J dropped 7 bases, with 16 bases sitting between them. The genes are TRBV15 and TRBJ1-3; D unclear. Sequenced sample: blood, either unsorted or a sorted T cell fraction (not recorded which). The sequence derives from a male donor with ankylosing spondylitis or in good health (not recorded which). CDR3 DNA: TGTGCCACCAGCAGAGAAGCCCCCTCCGGGCTGAACACCATATATTTT. Protein sequence: CATSREAPSGLNTIYF.